This T cell receptor (beta chain) is drawn from a study of shared clonotypes between healthy human individuals. This was a deep-level run. TCRdb's table, derived via immunoSEQ multiplex PCR, lists solely in-frame clones and lacks some. The sample yields about 2.3 million clones, roughly 92% seen once. Study-level results: Lower generation probabilities were found for non-shared clonotypes than for those shared by all four donors. An anticipated effect of sequencing depth on clonotype sharing among donors was recognized.

About this clone: Its target is unknown.

All participating donors were Caucasian adults from Nashville, Tennessee. Sequenced sample: naive CD4+ T cells from PBMCs. Stated subset: CD45RA+ positively selected. The receptor comes from a man aged 18-30 years in good health. Some clones in this sample may be carry-over from other donors' samples.

The CDR3 region has the DNA TGTGCCAGCAGCTTCGGGGGTGACAATTCACCCCTCCACTTT. Residues: CASSFGGDNSPLHF. This chain connects TRBV7-3 to TRBJ1-6; possible D gene TRBD1, 5 bases. Germline lookup yields CDR1 SGHTA and CDR2 FQGTGA. V lost 3 bases, J lost 7 bases, and 10 bases lay in between. The length of the CDR3 is 14 residues.